The present entry profiles one T cell receptor beta chain with its context. These data are taken from a study of blood T cell repertoires in COVID-19. Study-level information: COVID-19 samples, acute and convalescent, were from the United States, Italy and Spain.

In the source study's methods: Nucleated cell number was recorded as an estimate derived from reference gene primer amplification. Libraries were prepared by immunoSEQ multiplex PCR; TCRdb keeps only in-frame clonotypes and omits some of them. V, J and clone size reflect that table, while D and trimming were determined from the DNA. The sample has about 69,000 clones, approximately 83% seen once. The sequence was collected from a man aged 40-49 years with COVID-19, enrolled during active disease. The specimen sequenced was peripheral blood.

CDR3 amino acids: CASSLAGRGYSEAFF. The CDR3 region has the DNA TGTGCCAGCAGCTTGGCGGGCAGGGGGTATTCTGAAGCTTTCTTT. V and J are TRBV5-5 and TRBJ1-1; 7 nucleotides line up with TRBD1. This CDR3 is built from 15 residues. J lost 6 bases, V lost 0 bases, and 8 bases had no gene match. In germline, CDR1 is SGHKS, CDR2 YYEKEE (reference sequence).